Sequencing of this TCR beta chain was carried out in a study of blood T cells in healthy people across ages. The V end lost 2 bases, the J end lost 5 bases, and 11 bases lay between the germline ends. This CDR3 spans 14 amino acids. Germline V lookup: CDR1 SNHLY, CDR2 FYNNEI. In this sample, this clonotype turned up a few times. For the second PCR, which ran for roughly 6 to 12 cycles, a sample-barcoded 5' primer and a J-beta primer mix were used. TCRdb re-called the 5' RACE reads with MiXCR, one entry per CDR3 protein. The table records 850,000 to 1,100,000 distinct CDR3 sequences, roughly two fifths of them present only once. Samples each yielded at least 6 micrograms of total RNA.

This TCR was sampled from a man between 18 and 35 years old in good health. The chain combines TRBV2 with TRBJ2-3; maybe TRBD2 (6 bases). What was sequenced was blood. The CDR3 loop reads CASSERASVDTQYF. CDR3 nucleotide sequence: TGTGCCAGCAGTGAACGGGCTAGCGTAGATACGCAGTATTTT.